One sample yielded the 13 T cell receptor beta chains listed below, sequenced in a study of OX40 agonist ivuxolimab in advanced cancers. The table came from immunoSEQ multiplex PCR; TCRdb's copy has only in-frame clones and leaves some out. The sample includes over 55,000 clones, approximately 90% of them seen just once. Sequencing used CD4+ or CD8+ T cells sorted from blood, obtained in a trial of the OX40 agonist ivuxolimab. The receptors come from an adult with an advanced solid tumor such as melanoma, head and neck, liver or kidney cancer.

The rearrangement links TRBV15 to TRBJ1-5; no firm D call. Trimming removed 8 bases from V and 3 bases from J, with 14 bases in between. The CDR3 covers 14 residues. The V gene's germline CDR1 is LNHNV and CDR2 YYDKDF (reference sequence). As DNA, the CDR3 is TGTGCCACCGCGCCAGGTTTCCCCAATCAGCCCCAGCATTTT. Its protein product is CATAPGFPNQPQHF.

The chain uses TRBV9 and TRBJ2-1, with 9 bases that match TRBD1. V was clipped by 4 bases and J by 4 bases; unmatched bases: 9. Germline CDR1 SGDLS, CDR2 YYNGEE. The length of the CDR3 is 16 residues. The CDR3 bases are TGTGCCAGCAGCCCCGCGGGACAGGGTTCATACAATGAGCAGTTCTTC. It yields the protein CASSPAGQGSYNEQFF. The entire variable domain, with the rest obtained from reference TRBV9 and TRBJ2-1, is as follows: DSGVTQTPKHLITATGQRVTLRCSPRSGDLSVYWYQQSLDQGLQFLIQYYNGEERAKGNILERFSAQQFPDLHSELNLSSLELGDSALYFCASSPAGQGSYNEQFFGPGTRLTVL.

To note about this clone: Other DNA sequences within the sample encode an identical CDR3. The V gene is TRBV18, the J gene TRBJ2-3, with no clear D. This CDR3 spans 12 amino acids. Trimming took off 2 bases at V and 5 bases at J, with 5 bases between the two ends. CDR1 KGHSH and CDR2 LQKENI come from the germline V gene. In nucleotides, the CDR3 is TGTGCCAGCTCACCATCAGGAGATACGCAGTATTTT. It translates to CASSPSGDTQYF. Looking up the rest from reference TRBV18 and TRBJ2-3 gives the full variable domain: NAGVMQNPRHLVRRRGQEARLRCSPMKGHSHVYWYRQLPEEGLKFMVYLQKENIIDESGMPKERFSAEFPKEGPSILRIQQVVRGDSAAYFCASSPSGDTQYFGPGTRLTVL.

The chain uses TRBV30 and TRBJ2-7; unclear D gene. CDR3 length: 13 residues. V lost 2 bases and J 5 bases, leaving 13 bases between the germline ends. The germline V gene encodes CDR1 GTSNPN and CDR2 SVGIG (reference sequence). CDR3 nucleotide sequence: TGTGCCTGGAGTCGTAGTCTGATCGACGAGCAGTACTTC. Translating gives CAWSRSLIDEQYF.

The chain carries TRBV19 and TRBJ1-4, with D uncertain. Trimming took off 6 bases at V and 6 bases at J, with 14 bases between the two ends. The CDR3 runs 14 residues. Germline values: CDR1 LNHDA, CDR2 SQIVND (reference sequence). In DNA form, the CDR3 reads TGTGCCAGTAGCCAGATTAACAGAGATGAAAAACTGTTTTTT. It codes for CASSQINRDEKLFF.

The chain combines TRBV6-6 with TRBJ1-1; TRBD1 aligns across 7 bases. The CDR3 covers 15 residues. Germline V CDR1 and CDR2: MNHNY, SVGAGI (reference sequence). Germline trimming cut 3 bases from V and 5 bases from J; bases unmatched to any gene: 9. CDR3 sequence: CASSYSGQAGTEAFF. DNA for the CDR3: TGTGCCAGCAGTTATTCCGGACAGGCTGGGACTGAAGCTTTCTTT.

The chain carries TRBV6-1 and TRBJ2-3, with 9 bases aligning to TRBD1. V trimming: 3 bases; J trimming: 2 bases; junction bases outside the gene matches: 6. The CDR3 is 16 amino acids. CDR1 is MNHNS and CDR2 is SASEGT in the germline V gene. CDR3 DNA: TGTGCCAGCAGTGAGCCGGGACAGGGTGTCACAGATACGCAGTATTTT. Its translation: CASSEPGQGVTDTQYF.

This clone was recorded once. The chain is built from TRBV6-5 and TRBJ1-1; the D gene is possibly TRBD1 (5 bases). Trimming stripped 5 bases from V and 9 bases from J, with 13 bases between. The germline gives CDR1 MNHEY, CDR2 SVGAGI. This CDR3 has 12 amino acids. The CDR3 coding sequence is TGTGCCAGCAGTCCCCGGACAATCCAAGCTTTCTTT. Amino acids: CASSPRTIQAFF.

CDR3 loop: CARGNLYEQYF. The CDR3 DNA sequence: TGTGCCAGAGGGAACCTCTACGAGCAGTACTTC. This chain uses TRBV19 with TRBJ2-7, with unresolved D. With 9 bases removed from V and 3 bases from J, the gap between germline ends came to 9 bases. The CDR3 is made up of 11 amino acids. Germline V lookup: CDR1 LNHDA, CDR2 SQIVND (reference sequence).

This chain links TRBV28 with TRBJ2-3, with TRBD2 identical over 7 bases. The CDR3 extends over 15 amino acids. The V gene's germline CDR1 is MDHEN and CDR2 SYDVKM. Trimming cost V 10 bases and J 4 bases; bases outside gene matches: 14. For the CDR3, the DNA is TGTGCCACCCGAGTCAGGGCAGGGAGGGCAGATACGCAGTATTTT. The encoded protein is CATRVRAGRADTQYF.

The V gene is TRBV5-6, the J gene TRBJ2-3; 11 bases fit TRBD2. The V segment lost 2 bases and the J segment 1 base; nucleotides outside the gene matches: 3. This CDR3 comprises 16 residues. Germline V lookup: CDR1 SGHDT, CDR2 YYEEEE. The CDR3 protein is CASSFGTSGRTDTQYF. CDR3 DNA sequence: TGTGCCAGCAGCTTTGGGACTAGCGGACGCACAGATACGCAGTATTTT.

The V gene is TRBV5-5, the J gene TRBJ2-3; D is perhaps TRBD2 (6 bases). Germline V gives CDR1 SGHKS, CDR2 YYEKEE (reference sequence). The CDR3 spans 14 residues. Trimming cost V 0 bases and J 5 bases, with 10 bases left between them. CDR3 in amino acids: CASSLEGLLDTQYF. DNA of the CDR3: TGTGCCAGCAGCTTGGAGGGACTTCTAGATACGCAGTATTTT.

The CDR3 region has the DNA TGTGCCAGCAGTCGACAGGGGGAGATCTATAATGAGCAGTTCTTC. Protein sequence: CASSRQGEIYNEQFF. This chain links TRBV6-4 with TRBJ2-1; 9 bases fit TRBD1. Germline V gene data show CDR1 as MRHNA and CDR2 as SNTAGT. The CDR3 loop spans 15 amino acids. V shed 5 bases and J 7 bases; nucleotides not matched to a gene: 9.